These 23 T cell receptor beta chains share one sample of origin, sequenced in a study of cytomegalovirus exposure and HLA in healthy donors (dated by TCRdb to about 2017). The method behind the library was the immunoSEQ multiplex PCR assay. A mixture of 60 forward primers for TCR Vbeta segments and 13 reverse primers for TCR Jbeta segments was used in the multiplex PCR. Held by TCRdb, this immuneACCESS table contains in-frame sequences only and omits some clones. Under half of the omission traces to an unresolved V gene where checked; the cause of the rest is unknown. A total of 100,000 to 150,000 clones appear in this sample, more than 15% of them only once. The ten largest clones take up less than 3.5% of the sample. The sample was PBMCs. Receptors originate from a female donor in good health and CMV-seropositive.

This clone was recorded a few times. The chain carries TRBV13 and TRBJ2-5; 11 bases agree with TRBD2. After removal of 0 bases from V and 5 bases from J, the junction contained 5 bases not matched to a gene. CDR1 and CDR2 (germline): PRHDT, FYEKMQ (reference sequence). This CDR3 has 16 amino acids. For the CDR3, the DNA is TGTGCCAGCAGCTTAGGAACTAGCGGGAGTGGCGAGACCCAGTACTTC. It encodes CASSLGTSGSGETQYF.

This sequence joins TRBV7-9 and TRBJ2-3; D remains ambiguous. The germline V gene has CDR1 SEHNR and CDR2 FQNEAQ (reference sequence). This CDR3 contains 14 residues. The V end lost 3 bases, the J end lost 1 base, and 8 bases lay between the germline ends. The CDR3 region is CASSFILRTDTQYF. Written as DNA, the CDR3 is TGTGCCAGCAGCTTCATACTTCGCACAGATACGCAGTATTTT.

This clone was counted between two and nine times. The chain uses TRBV29-1 and TRBJ2-5, with D possibly matching TRBD1 (6 bases). Germline CDR1 SQVTM, CDR2 ANQGSEA. The CDR3 runs 14 residues. V was pared by 6 bases and J by 5 bases, with 19 bases between. In DNA form, the CDR3 reads TGCAGCGTCCCCGGGCAGGGACAACCGGAGACCCAGTACTTC. As protein: CSVPGQGQPETQYF.

V usage is TRBV6-1 and J usage is TRBJ2-7; 7 bases map to TRBD1. The V gene end was trimmed by 6 bases and the J gene end by 3 bases; junction bases not matched to a gene: 8. CDR3 length: 14 amino acids. Germline V lookup: CDR1 MNHNS, CDR2 SASEGT. The CDR3 region has the DNA TGTGCCAGCAGCCGTTGGGACAGCCACTACGAGCAGTACTTC. Protein product: CASSRWDSHYEQYF.

This clone came up a few times. The chain links TRBV6-1 to TRBJ2-5; 8 positions agree with TRBD2. Germline V gives CDR1 MNHNS, CDR2 SASEGT. The CDR3 runs to 15 residues. V shed 4 bases and J 5 bases; nucleotides not matched to a gene: 9. DNA for the CDR3: TGTGCCAGCAGTGCAGGTAGCGGGGATACGGAGACCCAGTACTTC. Encoded protein: CASSAGSGDTETQYF.

The chain is built from TRBV15 and TRBJ2-2; D ambiguous. V was shortened by 0 bases and J by 8 bases, with 4 bases between the two germline ends. Germline CDR1 is LNHNV and CDR2 is YYDKDF (reference sequence). There are 12 residues in the CDR3. CDR3 bases: TGTGCCACCAGCAGAGACAGAGGGGAGCTGTTTTTT. This translates into CATSRDRGELFF.

In this sample, this clone turned up a few times. The V gene is TRBV18, the J gene TRBJ1-1, with 8 bases fitting TRBD1. CDR3 size: 14 residues. V lost 6 bases and J lost 5; bases outside the gene matches: 8. The V gene's germline CDR1 is KGHSH and CDR2 LQKENI. DNA for the CDR3: TGTGCCAGCTCGTCCGGGACAGGAGGGACTGAAGCTTTCTTT. Translation gives CASSSGTGGTEAFF.

The V and J genes are TRBV28 and TRBJ2-7, with D perhaps TRBD2 (6 bases). Between the trimmed V and J ends, which lost 10 bases and 2 bases, there was a span of 12 bases. The CDR3 length is 12 residues. Germline-derived CDR1 and CDR2 are MDHEN and SYDVKM. The CDR3 bases are TGTGCCACCTTAGCGGAGCCCTACGAGCAGTACTTC. Translation: CATLAEPYEQYF. The complete variable domain, with remaining parts taken from reference TRBV28 and TRBJ2-7, reads DVKVTQSSRYLVKRTGEKVFLECVQDMDHENMFWYRQDPGLGLRLIYFSYDVKMKEKGDIPEGYSVSREKKERFSLILESASTNQTSMYLCATLAEPYEQYFGPGTRLTVT.

This clone was seen only a few times. The chain is built from TRBV9 and TRBJ2-2, with D uncertain. Germline CDR1 is SGDLS and CDR2 is YYNGEE. V shed 3 bases and J shed 1 base, with 7 bases lying between them. CDR3 length: 14 amino acids. CDR3 nucleotide sequence: TGTGCCAGCAGCGCAGACTGGAACACCGGGGAGCTGTTTTTT. Translating it yields CASSADWNTGELFF.

The chain has TRBV5-6 and TRBJ1-2, with D maybe TRBD1 (5 bases). Trimming left V 4 bases short and J 2 bases short, with 15 bases between. The CDR3 loop spans 15 amino acids. CDR1 SGHDT and CDR2 YYEEEE come from the germline V gene. The CDR3, as DNA: TGTGCCAGCAGCCCCGGGCGGGACCGAAACTATGGCTACACCTTC. As protein: CASSPGRDRNYGYTF.

This clone was observed a handful of times. Distinct nucleotide sequences in the sample also encode this CDR3. This CDR3 is CASSLGGRETQYF. The CDR3 DNA reads TGCGCCAGCAGCTTGGGAGGTAGGGAGACCCAGTACTTC. J is TRBJ2-5 and V is TRBV5-1; D unresolved. CDR1 and CDR2 (germline): SGHRS, YFSETQ. CDR3 length: 13 amino acids. The V gene lost 0 bases and the J gene lost 5 bases, with 8 bases spanning the gap.

This clone was seen a handful of times. This sequence joins TRBV5-6 and TRBJ2-1; 11 nucleotides match TRBD2. CDR3 length equals 18 residues. The J segment lost 8 bases and the V segment lost 1 base, leaving 14 bases of the junction unmatched. The germline V gene encodes CDR1 SGHDT and CDR2 YYEEEE. The CDR3 protein is CASSLSELAGGTVYEQFF. The CDR3 DNA reads TGTGCCAGCAGCTTGTCCGAATTAGCGGGGGGGACAGTCTATGAGCAGTTCTTC.

In its sample, this clone was seen a few times. V usage is TRBV7-9 and J usage is TRBJ2-5; 9 positions match TRBD2. V lost 5 bases and J lost 12; bases outside the gene matches: 10. The germline V gene has CDR1 SEHNR and CDR2 FQNEAQ (reference sequence). CDR3 length: 13 amino acids. The CDR3 loop reads CASSRGLAGPKYF. As DNA, the CDR3 is TGTGCCAGCAGCAGGGGACTAGCCGGGCCGAAGTACTTC.

This clone has more than one count but fewer than ten. V and J are TRBV9 and TRBJ1-1; D might be TRBD1 (5 bases). The V and J ends lost 4 bases and 1 base respectively, with 14 bases between them. The germline gives CDR1 SGDLS, CDR2 YYNGEE. The CDR3 is made up of 15 amino acids. The CDR3 is CASSTLQVPNTEAFF. CDR3 nucleotide sequence: TGTGCCAGCAGCACCCTACAGGTTCCGAACACTGAAGCTTTCTTT.

This clone was seen a few times. The chain uses TRBV30 and TRBJ2-7; TRBD1 agrees at 8 bases. V lost 4 bases and J lost 6; bases outside the gene matches: 5. CDR3 length: 12 residues. The germline gives CDR1 GTSNPN, CDR2 SVGIG (reference sequence). DNA of the CDR3: TGTGCCTGGAACTACGGGACAGGCGAGCAGTACTTC. It yields the protein CAWNYGTGEQYF.

This clone came up a few times. The chain links TRBV15 to TRBJ1-5; D is unresolved. CDR1 and CDR2 from the germline V gene are LNHNV and YYDKDF (reference sequence). V shed 0 bases and J shed 4 bases, with 4 bases lying between them. The CDR3 runs to 13 residues. This CDR3 reads CATSRDLNQPQHF. CDR3 DNA sequence: TGTGCCACCAGCAGAGATCTTAATCAGCCCCAGCATTTT.

V and J are TRBV10-2 and TRBJ1-6, with TRBD1 matching over 7 bases. Germline CDR1 reads WSHSY; CDR2 reads SAAADI. The CDR3 runs to 14 residues. Unmatched junction bases numbered 7, after V lost 6 bases and J lost 8 bases. The CDR3 sequence is CASSLTGRDSPLHF. Written as DNA, the CDR3 is TGCGCCAGCAGCTTGACAGGGCGTGATTCACCCCTCCACTTT.

In its sample, this clone was seen a few times. V is TRBV6-6 and J is TRBJ2-7, with TRBD1 identical over 8 bases. There are 14 residues in the CDR3. Germline CDR1 and CDR2: MNHNY and SVGAGI (reference sequence). The V segment lost 5 bases and the J segment 2 bases; nucleotides outside the gene matches: 5. DNA of the CDR3: TGTGCCAGCAGTCACGGACAGGGCCCCTACGAGCAGTACTTC. Amino acids: CASSHGQGPYEQYF.

V gene TRBV30 combines with J gene TRBJ1-1; 7 bases agree with TRBD1. Germline V CDR1 and CDR2: GTSNPN, SVGIG (reference sequence). V was clipped by 2 bases and J by 1 base; unmatched bases: 7. The CDR3 is 15 residues long. This CDR3 is CAWSPWTGPNTEAFF. In nucleotides, the CDR3 is TGTGCCTGGAGTCCTTGGACAGGACCGAACACTGAAGCTTTCTTT.

The V gene is TRBV5-4, the J gene TRBJ2-3, with 14 bases matching TRBD2. This CDR3 comprises 15 residues. Looked up from germline, CDR1 is SGHNT and CDR2 is YYREEE (reference sequence). Unmatched junction bases numbered 2, after V lost 3 bases and J lost 5 bases. CDR3 protein: CASSSGTSGGDTQYF. CDR3 bases: TGTGCCAGCAGCTCCGGGACTAGCGGGGGAGATACGCAGTATTTT.

The genes are TRBV4-1 and TRBJ2-2, with 10 bases identical to TRBD2. Germline V gives CDR1 MGHRA, CDR2 YSYEKL. V lost 3 bases and J lost 3; bases outside the gene matches: 10. There are 18 residues in the CDR3. DNA of the CDR3: TGCGCCAGCAGCCAGGCTTCCGGGACTAGCGCCGACACCGGGGAGCTGTTTTTT. Protein: CASSQASGTSADTGELFF.

This clone showed up just a few times. This rearrangement joins TRBV7-9 to TRBJ1-6, with 7 bases identical to TRBD1. J lost 9 bases, V lost 5 bases, and 7 bases had no gene match. Germline V gene data show CDR1 as SEHNR and CDR2 as FQNEAQ (reference sequence). The CDR3 loop spans 14 amino acids. CDR3: CASSPRQGGSPLHF. The CDR3 nucleotides read TGTGCCAGCAGCCCCCGACAGGGCGGTTCACCCCTCCACTTT.

CDR3 DNA sequence: TGCGCCAGCAGCCAAGATTGGACTCCTGGGACTGAAGCTTTCTTT. It is translated as CASSQDWTPGTEAFF. The genes are TRBV4-3 and TRBJ1-1; no firm D call. This CDR3 spans 15 amino acids. Germline V gene data show CDR1 as LGHNA and CDR2 as YSLEER. The germline V and J ends were trimmed by 0 bases and 5 bases, with 13 bases remaining between them.